The 13 T cell receptor beta chains listed next were all sequenced from one sample in a study of cytomegalovirus exposure and HLA in healthy donors. It was with 60 Vbeta and 13 Jbeta primers that the PCR ran. Data came from immunoSEQ multiplex PCR; TCRdb stores just in-frame clones and leaves some out. Of around 150,000 clones in the sample, about 74% were seen once. The sample consisted of PBMCs. The source is a man aged 30 to 45 in good health and CMV-seronegative.

The gene calls are TRBV6-5 and TRBJ2-1; D unresolved. CDR1 is MNHEY, CDR2 SVGAGI, per germline. The ends were cut back, 0 bases at V and 8 bases at J, with 14 bases in the middle. The CDR3 length is 15 residues. This CDR3 reads CASSYSLRQEDEQFF. Written as DNA, the CDR3 is TGTGCCAGCAGTTACTCGCTGCGGCAAGAGGATGAGCAGTTCTTC.

V and J are TRBV9 and TRBJ2-7, with 8 bases that match TRBD2. This CDR3 has 15 residues. Germline trimming cut 4 bases from V and 3 bases from J; bases unmatched to any gene: 9. CDR1 and CDR2 (germline): SGDLS, YYNGEE. The CDR3 sequence is CASSPRASGSYEQYF. The CDR3, as DNA: TGTGCCAGCAGCCCCCGGGCGAGCGGGAGCTACGAGCAGTACTTC.

The CDR3 coding sequence is TGTGCCAGCAGCTTAGAAGGGGGGGCCACTGGGGCTAACTATGGCTACACCTTC. Its protein product is CASSLEGGATGANYGYTF. V gene TRBV7-8 combines with J gene TRBJ1-2; a possible D gene is TRBD1 (6 bases). V was shortened by 1 base and J by 0 bases, with 18 bases between the two germline ends. Germline-derived CDR1 and CDR2 are SGHVS and FQNEAQ. The CDR3 has 18 amino acids.

Details on this clone: This CDR3 is also generated by other DNA sequences in the sample. The rearrangement joins TRBV6-1 to TRBJ2-7; TRBD1 agrees at 9 bases. J gave up 3 bases and V 6 bases, and 9 bases lay outside the gene matches. CDR1 and CDR2 from the germline V gene are MNHNS and SASEGT. The CDR3 is 15 amino acids. CDR3: CASRTGTGTNYEQYF. The CDR3 DNA reads TGTGCCAGCAGAACCGGGACAGGGACTAACTACGAGCAGTACTTC.

The chain couples TRBV30 to TRBJ1-5; D not certain. V lost 3 bases and J lost 0, with 6 bases in between. The length of the CDR3 is 13 residues. The germline gives CDR1 GTSNPN, CDR2 SVGIG (reference sequence). The CDR3 protein is CAWSTASNQPQHF. CDR3 DNA: TGTGCCTGGAGCACAGCTAGCAATCAGCCCCAGCATTTT.

The sample holds one count of this clone. The gene calls are TRBV25-1 and TRBJ1-2; tentatively, D is TRBD1 (6 bases). This CDR3 has 13 amino acids. V gave up 6 bases and J gave up 2 bases, with 10 bases separating them. CDR1 and CDR2 from the germline V gene are MGHDK and SYGVNS. CDR3 DNA sequence: TGTGCCAGCAGACAACAGGGCAACTATGGCTACACCTTC. This translates into CASRQQGNYGYTF.

The chain combines TRBV19 with TRBJ2-7; the D gene is possibly TRBD1 (6 bases). This CDR3 comprises 14 residues. Trimming removed 3 bases at V and 7 bases at J, with 16 bases between. Germline assignment: CDR1 LNHDA and CDR2 SQIVND (reference sequence). This CDR3 is CASSISQGFGEQYF. CDR3 coding DNA: TGTGCCAGTAGTATCTCCCAGGGGTTCGGAGAGCAGTACTTC. The variable domain in full, with the rest retrieved from reference TRBV19 and TRBJ2-7, is DGGITQSPKYLFRKEGQNVTLSCEQNLNHDAMYWYRQDPGQGLRLIYYSQIVNDFQKGDIAEGYSVSREKKESFPLTVTSAQKNPTAFYLCASSISQGFGEQYFGPGTRLTVT.

About this clone: A junction end diverges from the germline sequence, so it may reflect a read error. Other DNA sequences in this sample translate to the same CDR3. V gene TRBV2 combines with J gene TRBJ2-5; 8 bases agree with TRBD2. The germline V gene has CDR1 SNHLY and CDR2 FYNNEI. The CDR3 has 16 amino acids. For the CDR3, the DNA is TGTGCCAGTAGTGAAGGGGGACTAGTGTTCCAAGAGACCCAGTACTTC. Protein sequence: CASSEGGLVFQETQYF.

The V and J genes are TRBV7-6 and TRBJ2-5, with 8 bases that match TRBD1. J was trimmed by 5 bases and V by 3 bases; bases with no gene match: 11. The CDR3 loop spans 16 amino acids. The germline V gene has CDR1 SGHVS and CDR2 FNYEAQ. The CDR3 nucleotides are TGTGCCAGCAGCTTGTCCTCAGGGGGCGGAGCGGAGACCCAGTACTTC. Translating gives CASSLSSGGGAETQYF.

This chain uses TRBV2 with TRBJ2-5, with 11 bases identical to TRBD2. The CDR3 runs 16 residues. Germline V lookup: CDR1 SNHLY, CDR2 FYNNEI. V lost 6 bases, J lost 2 bases, and 8 bases stayed unmatched. Here the CDR3 reads CASRPLGLAGQETQYF. The CDR3 DNA follows: TGTGCCAGCAGGCCCCTTGGACTAGCGGGTCAAGAGACCCAGTACTTC.

V is TRBV2 and J is TRBJ2-1; weak D call: TRBD1 (6 bases). The CDR3 runs 13 residues. Germline CDR1 SNHLY, CDR2 FYNNEI. Trimming shortened V by 7 bases and J by 4 bases, and 11 bases separated the two germline ends. The CDR3 is CASKRTEYNEQFF. In DNA, the CDR3 is TGTGCCAGCAAGCGGACAGAATACAATGAGCAGTTCTTC.

The genes are TRBV7-3 and TRBJ2-1; unclear D gene. Germline V gene data show CDR1 as SGHTA and CDR2 as FQGTGA. This CDR3 spans 11 amino acids. V gave up 6 bases and J gave up 12 bases, with 12 bases separating them. The CDR3 loop reads CASSLRNGQFF. The DNA of the CDR3 is TGTGCCAGCAGTCTCAGGAACGGGCAGTTCTTC.

This clone was seen more than once but under ten times. The V call is TRBV30, the J call TRBJ1-1; possible D gene TRBD1, 6 bases. This CDR3 has 13 residues. The V gene lost 6 bases and the J gene lost 1 base, with 12 bases spanning the gap. Germline CDR1 GTSNPN, CDR2 SVGIG (reference sequence). The CDR3 region is CACGRGPNTEAFF. The CDR3 DNA sequence: TGTGCCTGTGGGCGGGGGCCGAACACTGAAGCTTTCTTT.